The clone carrying this T cell receptor (beta chain) was counted between two and nine times. Its antigen is as yet unknown. One heparinised blood draw averaging approximately 0.11 L was given by each donor. It was via CD45RO/CCR7/CD25/CD127/CD95/CD27 that CD4+ naive, central memory, regulatory and stem cell-like memory cells were sorted. The sample comes from a study of beta chain features in type 1 diabetes. Whole-study context: All samples together contributed 95 million to 110 million sorted cells for examination. Study outcomes and limitations: In every one of the four CD4+ subsets, TCRB CDR3s were moderately but significantly shorter in Type 1 diabetes patients.

Expressed TCRB transcripts were sequenced after all isolated RNA was converted to cDNA. The repertoire was sequenced with immunoSEQ multiplex PCR; TCRdb's copy has only in-frame clones and lacks some. The table has some 220,000 clones, about a tenth seen once. The V and J ends lost 3 bases and 1 base, in that order; junction bases with no gene match: 5. Per the germline V gene, CDR1 is GTSNPN and CDR2 is SVGIG (reference sequence). CDR3 length: 15 residues. The receptor comes from a man aged 18 to 29 in good health. The sample was central memory CD4+ T cells from blood. The chain links TRBV30 to TRBJ1-5; TRBD1 matches at 8 bases. The CDR3 DNA follows: TGTGCCTGGAGCGCGGACAGGGCAAGCAATCAGCCCCAGCATTTT. Its protein product is CAWSADRASNQPQHF. The full variable domain, with the rest looked up from reference TRBV30 and TRBJ1-5, is SQTIHQWPATLVQPVGSPLSLECTVEGTSNPNLYWYRQAAGRGLQLLFYSVGIGQISSEVPQNLSASRPQDRQFILSSKKLLLSDSGFYLCAWSADRASNQPQHFGDGTRLSIL.